The T cell receptor (beta chain) described here comes from a study of CD8 T cells in ankylosing spondylitis. This clonotype came up many times. Germline V lookup: CDR1 SQVTM, CDR2 ANQGSEA. The CDR3 is 12 residues long. Trimming removed 4 bases at V and 3 bases at J, with 7 bases between. TCRdb used MiXCR to reprocess the 5' RACE reads, holding one entry per CDR3 protein. The sample yields some 250,000 distinct CDR3 sequences, about 24% seen once. The V gene is TRBV29-1, the J gene TRBJ1-5; maybe TRBD1 (6 bases). The sample comprised blood, either unsorted or a sorted T cell fraction (not recorded which). The receptor's source is a male donor with ankylosing spondylitis or in good health (not recorded which). CDR3 loop: CSVGQVNQPQHF. The CDR3 bases are TGCAGCGTTGGACAGGTCAATCAGCCCCAGCATTTT.